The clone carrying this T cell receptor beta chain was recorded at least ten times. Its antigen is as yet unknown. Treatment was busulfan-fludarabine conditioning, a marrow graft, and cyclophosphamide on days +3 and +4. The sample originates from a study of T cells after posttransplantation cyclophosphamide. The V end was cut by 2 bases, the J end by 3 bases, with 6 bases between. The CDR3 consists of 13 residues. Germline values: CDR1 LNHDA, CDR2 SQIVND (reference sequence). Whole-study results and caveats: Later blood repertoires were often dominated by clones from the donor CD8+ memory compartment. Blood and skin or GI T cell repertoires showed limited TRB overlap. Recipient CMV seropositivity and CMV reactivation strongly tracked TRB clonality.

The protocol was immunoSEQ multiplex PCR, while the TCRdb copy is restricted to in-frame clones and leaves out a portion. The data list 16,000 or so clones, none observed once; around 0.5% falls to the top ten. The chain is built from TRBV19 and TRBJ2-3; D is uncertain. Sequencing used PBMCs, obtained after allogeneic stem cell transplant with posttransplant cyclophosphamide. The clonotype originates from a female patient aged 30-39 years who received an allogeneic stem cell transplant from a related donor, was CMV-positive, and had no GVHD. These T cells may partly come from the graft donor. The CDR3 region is CASSIRRTDTQYF. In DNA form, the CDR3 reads TGTGCCAGTAGTATAAGGCGGACAGATACGCAGTATTTT.